The table lists the clone carrying this T cell receptor (beta chain) with a count of one. The antigen is unknown. The CDR3 is 13 amino acids. The V end lost 3 bases, the J end lost 3 bases, and 9 bases lay between the germline ends. CDR1 and CDR2 (germline): SEHNR, FQNEAQ (reference sequence). Assay: immunoSEQ multiplex PCR; the TCRdb copy retains only in-frame clones and omits some. Counted here are tens of thousands of clones, roughly 84% occurring once; the ten biggest clones make up around 7.3%. Prior autoimmune disease or systemic immunosuppression barred patients. This sample was included in a study of OX40 agonist ivuxolimab in advanced cancers. Study in general: Those enrolled were less than 85% male, with a mean age of around 60 years and ages from roughly 23 to 79. Prior checkpoint blockade (anti-PD-1, anti-PD-L1 or anti-CTLA-4) was permitted; roughly 40% had it. Study-wide findings and caveats: Average numbers of expanded clones were greater in CD8+ T cells than in CD4+.

The input for sequencing was CD4+ or CD8+ T cells sorted from blood, taken in a trial of the OX40 agonist ivuxolimab. This chain links TRBV7-9 with TRBJ2-7; no clear D. The sequence derives from an adult with an advanced solid tumor such as melanoma, head and neck, liver or kidney cancer. The CDR3 DNA follows: TGTGCCAGCAGCTTCATTCTAGACTACGAGCAGTACTTC. Its translation is CASSFILDYEQYF. The full variable domain, in which reference TRBV7-9 and TRBJ2-7 provide the parts outside the CDR3, is DTGVSQNPRHKITKRGQNVTFRCDPISEHNRLYWYRQTLGQGPEFLTYFQNEAQLEKSRLLSDRFSAERPKGSFSTLEIQRTEQGDSAMYLCASSFILDYEQYFGPGTRLTVT.